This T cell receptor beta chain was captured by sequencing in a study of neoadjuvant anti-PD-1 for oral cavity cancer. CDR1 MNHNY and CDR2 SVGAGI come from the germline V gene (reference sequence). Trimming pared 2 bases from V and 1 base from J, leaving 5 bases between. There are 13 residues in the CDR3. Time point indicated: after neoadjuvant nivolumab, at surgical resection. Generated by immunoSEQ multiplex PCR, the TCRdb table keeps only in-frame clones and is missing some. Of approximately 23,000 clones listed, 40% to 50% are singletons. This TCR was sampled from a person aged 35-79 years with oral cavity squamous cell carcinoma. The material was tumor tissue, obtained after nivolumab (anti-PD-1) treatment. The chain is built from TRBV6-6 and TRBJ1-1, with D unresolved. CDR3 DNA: TGTGCCAGCAGTTACGCCAAGAACACTGAAGCTTTCTTT. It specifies CASSYAKNTEAFF.